This T cell receptor (beta chain) was captured by sequencing in a study of T-cell memory formation after mild COVID-19 listed by TCRdb under 2021. In terms of the full investigation: Most TCR sequence clusters were specific to one of the two donors. Longitudinal TCRalpha and TCRbeta repertoire sequencing tracked T-cell clones expanding and contracting after mild COVID-19 in two donors. Two young, previously healthy adult volunteers, one female and one male, were included in the cohort. The paper's findings and limits, for the study overall: Only a couple of mild cases were covered in the study, and larger cohorts including severe cases with pre-infection samples were considered necessary. Contracting CD4+ clones were found mainly in CM and EM memory subsets, while CD8+ clones were enriched in EMRA. Whether the second-wave clones peaking on day 37 were SARS-CoV-2 specific was not confirmed. Some responding clones were detected in pre-infection memory, which suggested that pre-existing cross-reactive memory T cells had joined the SARS-CoV-2 response. Clones that contracted from day 15 to 85 showed balanced CD4/CD8 phenotypes, whereas a second wave of clones that expanded from day 15 to 37 leaned towards CD4+.

TCRdb shows the sequencer as Illumina NovaSeq 6000. TCRalpha and TCRbeta cDNA libraries were built by 5'RACE with constant-segment primers, adding sample barcodes and unique molecular identifiers. Trizol reagent was used to extract RNA from every sample. Libraries were amplified in two PCR steps, with a second sample barcode and Illumina TruSeq adapters added in the second step. Sequencing of libraries was performed on an Illumina NovaSeq with 2 x 150 bp paired-end reads. Per the authors' processing: With migec v1.2.7, reads were demultiplexed and then collapsed into UMI-guided consensus sequences. Using mixcr v2.1.11, UMI consensuses were aligned to TRA and TRB V and J templates and then assembled into clonotypes. A clonotype was counted as expanded or contracted only if both edgeR and NoisET called the change significant, with noise models trained on biological replicates. For edgeR calls, a false discovery rate-adjusted p below 0.01 and a log2 fold-change threshold of 1 were applied. As an exploratory analysis of dynamics, max-normalized trajectories of the 1000 most abundant clonotypes were examined by PCA with hierarchical clustering. Separately sequenced CD4+ and CD8+ repertoires were used to assign a CD4 or CD8 phenotype to each responding clone. The public reads were run again by TCRdb, first through fastp at Q25 and then through MiXCR, and only productive beta chains were kept. Here each entry gathers all rows of one CDR3 protein and keeps the most common genes and DNA. The authors' filters were not applied to this entry. For this sample there are 400,000 or so distinct CDR3 sequences; more than 20% appear just once. Jointly, the top ten make up approximately 12% of the sample.

This clonotype was observed a few times. Its antigen is currently not known. Per-base quality was not reported, and no clone a single base away is much larger than it. PBMCs were isolated by Ficoll-Paque density gradient centrifugation. The TCR was taken from an adult woman who had mild COVID-19 (a few samples of this study predate the infection). The sample titles of this study are shuffled in the database, so cell type and time point are left out; the donor was told from shared clones. Source material: PBMCs or a T cell subset sorted from them (not recorded which).

The sequenced DNA is TGCAGTGCTTCCCGGGCAGGGAGCACAGATACGCAGTATTTT. This sequence encodes CSASRAGSTDTQYF. Here the chain combines TRBV20-1 and TRBJ2-3, with TRBD1 perhaps the D gene, on 5 matching bases. In the germline V gene (reference sequence), CDR1 corresponds to DFQATT and CDR2 to SNEGSKA. The junction carries 12 bases between V and J, which are trimmed by 5 bases and 0 bases respectively. Taken from cysteine to phenylalanine, the CDR3 has 14 residues. The CDR3 DNA has 42 bases and is translated from base 1.